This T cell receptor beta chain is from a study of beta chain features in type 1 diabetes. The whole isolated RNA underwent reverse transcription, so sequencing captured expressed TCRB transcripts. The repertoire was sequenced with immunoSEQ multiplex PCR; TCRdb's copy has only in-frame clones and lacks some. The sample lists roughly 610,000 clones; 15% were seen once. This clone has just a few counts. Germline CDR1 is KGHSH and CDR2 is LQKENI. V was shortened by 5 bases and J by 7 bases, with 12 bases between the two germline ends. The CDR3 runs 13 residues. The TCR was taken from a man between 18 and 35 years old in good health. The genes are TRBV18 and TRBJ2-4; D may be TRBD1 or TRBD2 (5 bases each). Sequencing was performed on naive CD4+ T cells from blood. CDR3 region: CASSTRDVNIQYF. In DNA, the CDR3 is TGTGCCAGCTCAACCCGGGACGTTAACATTCAGTACTTC.